These 17 T cell receptor beta chains share one sample of origin, sequenced in a study of blood T cell repertoires in COVID-19. The data were produced by immunoSEQ multiplex PCR, yet TCRdb's version contains in-frame clones alone and is incomplete. The sample yields some 360,000 clones, around 87% seen once. Specimen: peripheral blood. The receptors were sampled from a woman aged 60-75 years with COVID-19, enrolled during active disease.

This chain uses TRBV15 with TRBJ2-1; 12 bases fit TRBD2. V shed 1 base and J 2 bases; nucleotides not matched to a gene: 0. This CDR3 is built from 16 residues. CDR1 and CDR2 from the germline V gene are LNHNV and YYDKDF (reference sequence). CDR3 in amino acids: CATSRGLAGAYNEQFF. In nucleotides, the CDR3 is TGTGCCACCAGCAGAGGACTAGCGGGGGCCTACAATGAGCAGTTCTTC.

Note on this clone: Other DNA sequences in the sample encode the same CDR3. This chain links TRBV9 with TRBJ1-5; D is unresolved. The CDR3 is 13 amino acids. Germline loops: CDR1 SGDLS, CDR2 YYNGEE. V lost 2 bases and J lost 0, with 3 bases in between. The CDR3 bases are TGTGCCAGCAGCGTCTATAGCAATCAGCCCCAGCATTTT. This sequence encodes CASSVYSNQPQHF. The complete variable domain, with remaining parts taken from reference TRBV9 and TRBJ1-5, reads DSGVTQTPKHLITATGQRVTLRCSPRSGDLSVYWYQQSLDQGLQFLIQYYNGEERAKGNILERFSAQQFPDLHSELNLSSLELGDSALYFCASSVYSNQPQHFGDGTRLSIL.

This chain connects TRBV29-1 to TRBJ1-1, with D possibly matching TRBD1 (5 bases). V was shortened by 7 bases and J by 4 bases, with 22 bases between the two germline ends. The CDR3 consists of 15 residues. The germline CDR1 and CDR2 sequences are SQVTM and ANQGSEA. CDR3 bases: TGCAGCGGCGAAAGCGTAGAACGGGGGGGCACTGAAGCTTTCTTT. Translation gives CSGESVERGGTEAFF.

This rearrangement joins TRBV28 to TRBJ1-5; D gene unclear. The CDR3 covers 13 residues. CDR1 and CDR2 from the germline V gene are MDHEN and SYDVKM. Trimming shortened V by 4 bases and J by 1 base, and 5 bases separated the two germline ends. CDR3 in amino acids: CASSSVSNQPQHF. Here the CDR3 DNA reads TGTGCCAGCAGTTCGGTGAGCAATCAGCCCCAGCATTTT.

V gene TRBV3-1 (or the pseudogene TRBV3-2) combines with J gene TRBJ2-5; possible D gene TRBD2, 6 bases. V was pared by 4 bases and J by 4 bases, with 31 bases between. This CDR3 has 20 residues. CDR1 LGHDT and CDR2 YNNKEL come from the germline V gene (reference sequence). CDR3 DNA sequence: TGTGCCAGCAGCCGCCCGAGTGGCGGGGTGGTTAGGTATACCGGAGAGACCCAGTACTTC. The encoded protein is CASSRPSGGVVRYTGETQYF.

This chain joins TRBV6-5 and TRBJ1-2, with D possibly TRBD1 on 6 matching bases. In germline, CDR1 is MNHEY, CDR2 SVGAGI. V was clipped by 5 bases and J by 8 bases, with 15 bases between them. The CDR3 consists of 13 residues. CDR3 protein: CASSTRGAEGYTF. In DNA form, the CDR3 reads TGTGCCAGCAGTACTCGGGGGGCCGAGGGCTACACCTTC.

The chain links TRBV29-1 to TRBJ1-5, with no clear D. CDR3 length: 13 amino acids. With 4 bases removed from V and 5 bases from J, the gap between germline ends came to 12 bases. CDR1 is SQVTM, CDR2 ANQGSEA, per germline. CDR3 loop: CSVARARDQPQHF. The CDR3 DNA follows: TGCAGCGTTGCACGGGCGCGGGATCAGCCCCAGCATTTT.

The rearrangement joins TRBV19 to TRBJ2-5; 9 bases align to TRBD1. Germline CDR1 reads LNHDA; CDR2 reads SQIVND (reference sequence). The CDR3 spans 14 residues. The J segment lost 5 bases and the V segment lost 5 bases, leaving 6 bases of the junction unmatched. CDR3 in amino acids: CASSGQGRDETQYF. DNA of the CDR3: TGTGCCAGTAGTGGACAGGGGAGAGATGAGACCCAGTACTTC.

Only a few counts were recorded for this clone. V usage is TRBV19 and J usage is TRBJ2-1; 11 nucleotides match TRBD2. CDR3 length equals 15 residues. V trimming: 5 bases; J trimming: 7 bases; junction bases outside the gene matches: 7. Germline V gives CDR1 LNHDA, CDR2 SQIVND (reference sequence). CDR3 sequence: CASSHIAGGRNEQFF. The CDR3, as DNA: TGTGCCAGTAGTCACATAGCGGGGGGGCGAAATGAGCAGTTCTTC. The whole variable domain, remainder taken from reference TRBV19 and TRBJ2-1, is DGGITQSPKYLFRKEGQNVTLSCEQNLNHDAMYWYRQDPGQGLRLIYYSQIVNDFQKGDIAEGYSVSREKKESFPLTVTSAQKNPTAFYLCASSHIAGGRNEQFFGPGTRLTVL.

This chain links TRBV24-1 with TRBJ1-2; D gene ambiguous. CDR1 is KGHDR and CDR2 is SFDVKD in the germline V gene. This CDR3 has 14 residues. V lost 5 bases, J lost 6 bases, and 15 bases lay in between. The CDR3 bases are TGTGCCACCAGTGCCGAGAATCGAATTCATGGCTACACCTTC. Encoded protein: CATSAENRIHGYTF.

This clone was detected only once. This chain uses TRBV7-2 with TRBJ2-7, with 8 bases lining up with TRBD2. V lost 2 bases and J lost 6; bases outside the gene matches: 12. There are 16 residues in the CDR3. Looked up from germline, CDR1 is SGHTA and CDR2 is FQGNSA. DNA for the CDR3: TGTGCCAGCAGCTTATATCTAGCGGGCCCGCAGGGCGAGCAGTACTTC. Encoded protein: CASSLYLAGPQGEQYF.

The chain recombines TRBV6-5 with TRBJ2-7, with a possible D match to TRBD2 (6 bases). This CDR3 region has 14 residues. The germline V gene encodes CDR1 MNHEY and CDR2 SVGAGI. V lost 2 bases to trimming and J lost 2 bases, with 10 bases between them. This CDR3 is CASSYGTGTYEQYF. The CDR3 nucleotides are TGTGCCAGCAGTTACGGGACTGGTACCTACGAGCAGTACTTC.

The rearrangement joins TRBV5-5 to TRBJ2-6, with 7 bases lining up with TRBD2. The CDR3 runs 19 residues. V lost 1 base to trimming and J lost 0 bases; unmatched junction nucleotides: 10. CDR1 is SGHKS and CDR2 is YYEKEE in the germline V gene (reference sequence). CDR3 in amino acids: CASSLRTSGGLSGANVLTF. CDR3 nucleotides: TGTGCCAGCAGCTTGAGGACTTCGGGGGGACTCTCTGGGGCCAACGTCCTGACTTTC.

CDR3 amino acids: CASSFRQRGLEAFF. In DNA, the CDR3 is TGTGCCAGCAGCTTCCGACAAAGGGGCCTTGAAGCTTTCTTT. V and J are TRBV12-1 and TRBJ1-1; the table gives TRBD1 as D, unverified against the DNA. TRBV12-1 is noted as a pseudogene. The CDR3 extends over 14 amino acids.

The gene calls are TRBV7-3 and TRBJ1-6; the D is unclear. The germline gives CDR1 SGHTA, CDR2 FQGTGA. The CDR3 runs 18 residues. Trimming shortened V by 3 bases and J by 0 bases, and 15 bases separated the two germline ends. As DNA, the CDR3 is TGTGCCAGCAGCTTTGGACCGGGAACAAGCTCCTATAATTCACCCCTCCACTTT. This translates into CASSFGPGTSSYNSPLHF.

The chain has TRBV7-9 and TRBJ1-2, with D unresolved. CDR1 is SEHNR, CDR2 FQNEAQ, per germline (reference sequence). The CDR3 spans 12 residues. The germline V and J ends were trimmed by 5 bases and 7 bases, with 11 bases remaining between them. The CDR3 protein is CASSQLEVGYTF. As DNA, the CDR3 is TGTGCCAGCAGCCAACTTGAAGTTGGCTACACCTTC.

This chain joins TRBV19 and TRBJ2-3; D perhaps matches TRBD1 (6 bases). Germline values: CDR1 LNHDA, CDR2 SQIVND (reference sequence). V lost 2 bases and J lost 7, with 10 bases in between. The length of the CDR3 is 13 residues. CDR3 protein: CASSIQGLNTQYF. CDR3 in DNA: TGTGCCAGTAGTATACAGGGGCTCAATACGCAGTATTTT.